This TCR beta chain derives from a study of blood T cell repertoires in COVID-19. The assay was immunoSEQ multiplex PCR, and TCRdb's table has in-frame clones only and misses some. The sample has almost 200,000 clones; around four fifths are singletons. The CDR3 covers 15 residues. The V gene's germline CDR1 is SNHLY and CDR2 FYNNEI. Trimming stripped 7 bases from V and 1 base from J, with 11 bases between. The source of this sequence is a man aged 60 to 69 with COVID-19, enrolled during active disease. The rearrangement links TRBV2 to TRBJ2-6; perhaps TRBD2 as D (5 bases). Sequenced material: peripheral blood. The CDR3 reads CASKTGFSGANVLTF. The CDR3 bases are TGTGCCAGCAAGACGGGGTTTTCTGGGGCCAACGTCCTGACTTTC.